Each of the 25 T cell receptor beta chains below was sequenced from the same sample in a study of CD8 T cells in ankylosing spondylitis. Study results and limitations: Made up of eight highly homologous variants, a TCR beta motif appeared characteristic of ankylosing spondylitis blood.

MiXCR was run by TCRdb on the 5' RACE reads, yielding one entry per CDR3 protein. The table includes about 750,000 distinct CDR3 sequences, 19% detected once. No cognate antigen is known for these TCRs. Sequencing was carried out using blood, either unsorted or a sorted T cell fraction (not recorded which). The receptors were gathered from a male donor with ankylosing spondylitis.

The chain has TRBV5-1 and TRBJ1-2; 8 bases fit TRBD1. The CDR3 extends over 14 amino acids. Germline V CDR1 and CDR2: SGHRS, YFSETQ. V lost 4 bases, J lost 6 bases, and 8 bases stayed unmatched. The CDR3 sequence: CASSIITGGDGYTF. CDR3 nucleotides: TGCGCCAGCAGCATCATAACAGGGGGAGATGGCTACACCTTC.

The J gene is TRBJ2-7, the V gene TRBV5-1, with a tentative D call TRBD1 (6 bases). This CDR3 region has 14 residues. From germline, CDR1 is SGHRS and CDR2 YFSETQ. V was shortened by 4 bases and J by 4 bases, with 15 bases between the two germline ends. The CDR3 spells CASSPRGQPYEQYF. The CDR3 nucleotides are TGCGCCAGCAGCCCCCGTGGACAGCCTTACGAGCAGTACTTC.

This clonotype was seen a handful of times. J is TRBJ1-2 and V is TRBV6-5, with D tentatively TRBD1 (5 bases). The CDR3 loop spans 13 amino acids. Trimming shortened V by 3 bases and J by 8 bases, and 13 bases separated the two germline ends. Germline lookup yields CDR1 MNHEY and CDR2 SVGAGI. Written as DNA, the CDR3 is TGTGCCAGCAGTTATGGGTCGGACACCGGCTACACCTTC. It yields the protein CASSYGSDTGYTF.

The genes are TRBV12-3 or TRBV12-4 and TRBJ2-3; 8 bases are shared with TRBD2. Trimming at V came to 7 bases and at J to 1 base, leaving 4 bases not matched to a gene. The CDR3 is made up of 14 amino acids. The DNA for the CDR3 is TGTGCCAGCAATTCAGCGGGGGGCACAGATACGCAGTATTTT. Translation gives CASNSAGGTDTQYF.

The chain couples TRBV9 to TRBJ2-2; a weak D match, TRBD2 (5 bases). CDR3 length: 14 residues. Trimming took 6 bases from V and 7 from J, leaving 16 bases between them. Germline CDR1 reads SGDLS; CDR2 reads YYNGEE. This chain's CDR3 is CASTPADFGGELFF. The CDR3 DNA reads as TGTGCCAGCACCCCAGCGGACTTTGGCGGGGAGCTGTTTTTT.

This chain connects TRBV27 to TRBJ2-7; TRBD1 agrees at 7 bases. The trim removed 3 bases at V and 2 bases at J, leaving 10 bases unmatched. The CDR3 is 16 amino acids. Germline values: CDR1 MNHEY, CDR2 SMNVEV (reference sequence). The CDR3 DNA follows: TGTGCCAGCAGTTTGAAGCCGACCGGGACAGCCTACGAGCAGTACTTC. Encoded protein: CASSLKPTGTAYEQYF.

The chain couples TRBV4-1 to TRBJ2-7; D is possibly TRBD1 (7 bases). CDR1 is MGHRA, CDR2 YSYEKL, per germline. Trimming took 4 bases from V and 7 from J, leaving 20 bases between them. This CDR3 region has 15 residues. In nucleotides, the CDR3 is TGCGCCAGCAGCCCCCCCGGGACAGCAGGGGGGGAGCAGTACTTC. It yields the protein CASSPPGTAGGEQYF.

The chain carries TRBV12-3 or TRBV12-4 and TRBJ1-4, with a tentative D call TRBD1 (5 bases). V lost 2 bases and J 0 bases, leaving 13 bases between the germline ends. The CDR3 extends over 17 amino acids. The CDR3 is CASSLKGIVSTNEKLFF. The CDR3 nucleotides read TGTGCCAGCAGTTTAAAGGGGATAGTGTCAACTAATGAAAAACTGTTTTTT.

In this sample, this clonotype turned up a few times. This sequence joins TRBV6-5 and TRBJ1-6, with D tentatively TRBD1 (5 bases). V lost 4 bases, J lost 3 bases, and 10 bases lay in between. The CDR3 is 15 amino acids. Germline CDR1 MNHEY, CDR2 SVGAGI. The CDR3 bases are TGTGCCAGCAGTTCAGCAGGGCGCTATAATTCACCCCTCCACTTT. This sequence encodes CASSSAGRYNSPLHF.

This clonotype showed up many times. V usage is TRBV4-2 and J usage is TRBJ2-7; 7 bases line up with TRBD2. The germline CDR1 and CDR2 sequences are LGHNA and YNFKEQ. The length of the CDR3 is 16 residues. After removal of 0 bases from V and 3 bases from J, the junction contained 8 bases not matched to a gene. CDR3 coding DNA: TGTGCCAGCAGCCAAGACCCGGCGGGAGCTAACTACGAGCAGTACTTC. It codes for CASSQDPAGANYEQYF.

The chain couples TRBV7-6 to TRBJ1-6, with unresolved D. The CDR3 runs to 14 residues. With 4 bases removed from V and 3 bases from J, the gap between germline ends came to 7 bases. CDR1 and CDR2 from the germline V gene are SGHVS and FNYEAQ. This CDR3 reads CASSSQSYNSPLHF. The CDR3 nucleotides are TGTGCCAGCAGCTCGCAGAGCTATAATTCACCCCTCCACTTT.

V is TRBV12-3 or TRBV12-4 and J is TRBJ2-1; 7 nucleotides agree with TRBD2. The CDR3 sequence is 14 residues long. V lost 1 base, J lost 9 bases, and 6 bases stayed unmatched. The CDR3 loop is CASSLGGGVREQFF. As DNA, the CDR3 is TGTGCCAGCAGTTTAGGGGGGGGGGTGCGTGAGCAGTTCTTC.

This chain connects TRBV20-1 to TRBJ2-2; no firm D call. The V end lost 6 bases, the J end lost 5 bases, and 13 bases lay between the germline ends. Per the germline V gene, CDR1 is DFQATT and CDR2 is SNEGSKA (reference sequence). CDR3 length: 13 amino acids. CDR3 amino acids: CSAAPVLTGELFF. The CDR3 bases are TGCAGTGCCGCTCCTGTCTTAACCGGGGAGCTGTTTTTT.

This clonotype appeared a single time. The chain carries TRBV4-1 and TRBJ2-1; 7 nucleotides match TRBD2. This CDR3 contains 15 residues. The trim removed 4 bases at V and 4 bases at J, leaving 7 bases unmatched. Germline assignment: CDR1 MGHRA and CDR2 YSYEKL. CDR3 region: CASSPRPGGYNEQFF. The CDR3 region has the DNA TGCGCCAGCAGCCCCCGACCGGGGGGATACAATGAGCAGTTCTTC.

As DNA, the CDR3 is TGTGCCAGCAGCTTATTCCGACAGGGCCTCGCTAACTATGGCTACACCTTC. Translation gives CASSLFRQGLANYGYTF. The chain uses TRBV7-2 and TRBJ1-2, with 7 positions matching TRBD1. Germline CDR1 and CDR2: SGHTA and FQGNSA. V lost 2 bases, J lost 0 bases, and 9 bases stayed unmatched. CDR3 size: 17 residues.

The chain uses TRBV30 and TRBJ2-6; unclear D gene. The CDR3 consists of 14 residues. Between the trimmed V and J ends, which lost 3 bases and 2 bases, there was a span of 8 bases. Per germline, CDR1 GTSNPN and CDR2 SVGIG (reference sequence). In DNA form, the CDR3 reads TGTGCCTGGAGCCTAGGAGCTGGGGCCAACGTCCTGACTTTC. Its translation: CAWSLGAGANVLTF.

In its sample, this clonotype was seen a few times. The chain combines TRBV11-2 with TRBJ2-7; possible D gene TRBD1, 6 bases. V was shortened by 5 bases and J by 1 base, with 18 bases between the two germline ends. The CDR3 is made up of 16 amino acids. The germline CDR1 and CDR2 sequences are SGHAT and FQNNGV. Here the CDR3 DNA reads TGTGCCAGCAGCCGAGAGGCGTCAGGGGAGTCCTACGAGCAGTACTTC. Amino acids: CASSREASGESYEQYF.

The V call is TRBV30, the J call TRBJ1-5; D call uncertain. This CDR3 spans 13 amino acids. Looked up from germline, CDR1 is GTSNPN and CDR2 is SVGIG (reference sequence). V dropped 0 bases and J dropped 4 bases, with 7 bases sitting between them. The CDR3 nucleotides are TGTGCCTGGAGTGTGGCAGAGAATCAGCCCCAGCATTTT. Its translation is CAWSVAENQPQHF.

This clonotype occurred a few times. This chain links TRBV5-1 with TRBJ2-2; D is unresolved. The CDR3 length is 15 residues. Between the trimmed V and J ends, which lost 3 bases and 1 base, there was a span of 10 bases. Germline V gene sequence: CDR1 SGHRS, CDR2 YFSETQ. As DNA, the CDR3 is TGCGCCAGCAGCTCCCTGCTAAAGAACACCGGGGAGCTGTTTTTT. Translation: CASSSLLKNTGELFF.

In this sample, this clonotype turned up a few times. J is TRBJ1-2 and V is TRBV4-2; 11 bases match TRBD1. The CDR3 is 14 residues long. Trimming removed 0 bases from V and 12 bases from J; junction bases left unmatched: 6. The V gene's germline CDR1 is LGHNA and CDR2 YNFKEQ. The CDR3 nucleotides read TGTGCCAGCAGCCAAGATTTAGGACAGGGGGCGGACACCTTC. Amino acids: CASSQDLGQGADTF.

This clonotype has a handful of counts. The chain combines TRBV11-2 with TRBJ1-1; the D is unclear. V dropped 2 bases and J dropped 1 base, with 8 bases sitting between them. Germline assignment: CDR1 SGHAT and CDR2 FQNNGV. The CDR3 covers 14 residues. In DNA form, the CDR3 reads TGTGCCAGCAGCTTACGACCGACGAACACTGAAGCTTTCTTT. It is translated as CASSLRPTNTEAFF.

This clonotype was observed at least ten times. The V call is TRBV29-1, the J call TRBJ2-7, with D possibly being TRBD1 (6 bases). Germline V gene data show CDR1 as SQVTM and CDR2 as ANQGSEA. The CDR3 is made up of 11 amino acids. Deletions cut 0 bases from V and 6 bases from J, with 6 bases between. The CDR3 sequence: CSVEDRGEQYF. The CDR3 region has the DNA TGCAGCGTTGAAGACAGGGGCGAGCAGTACTTC.

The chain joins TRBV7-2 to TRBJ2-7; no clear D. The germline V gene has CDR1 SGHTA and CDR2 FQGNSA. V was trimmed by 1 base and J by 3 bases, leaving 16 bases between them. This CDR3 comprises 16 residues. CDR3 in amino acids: CASSLEGSSGGYEQYF. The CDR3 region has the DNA TGTGCCAGCAGCTTAGAGGGTTCGTCAGGCGGCTACGAGCAGTACTTC.

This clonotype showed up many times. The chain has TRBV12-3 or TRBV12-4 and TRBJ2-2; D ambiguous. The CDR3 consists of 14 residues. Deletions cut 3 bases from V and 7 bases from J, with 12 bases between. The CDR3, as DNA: TGTGCCAGCAGTTTTGGGTCTGGATTCGGGGAGCTGTTTTTT. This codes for CASSFGSGFGELFF.

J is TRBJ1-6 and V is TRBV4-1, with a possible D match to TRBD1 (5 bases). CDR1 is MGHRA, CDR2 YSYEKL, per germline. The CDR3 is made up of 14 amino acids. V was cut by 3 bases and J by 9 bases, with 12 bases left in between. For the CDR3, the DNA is TGCGCCAGCAGCCAGACAGCGGGGGGTTCACCCCTCCACTTT. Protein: CASSQTAGGSPLHF.